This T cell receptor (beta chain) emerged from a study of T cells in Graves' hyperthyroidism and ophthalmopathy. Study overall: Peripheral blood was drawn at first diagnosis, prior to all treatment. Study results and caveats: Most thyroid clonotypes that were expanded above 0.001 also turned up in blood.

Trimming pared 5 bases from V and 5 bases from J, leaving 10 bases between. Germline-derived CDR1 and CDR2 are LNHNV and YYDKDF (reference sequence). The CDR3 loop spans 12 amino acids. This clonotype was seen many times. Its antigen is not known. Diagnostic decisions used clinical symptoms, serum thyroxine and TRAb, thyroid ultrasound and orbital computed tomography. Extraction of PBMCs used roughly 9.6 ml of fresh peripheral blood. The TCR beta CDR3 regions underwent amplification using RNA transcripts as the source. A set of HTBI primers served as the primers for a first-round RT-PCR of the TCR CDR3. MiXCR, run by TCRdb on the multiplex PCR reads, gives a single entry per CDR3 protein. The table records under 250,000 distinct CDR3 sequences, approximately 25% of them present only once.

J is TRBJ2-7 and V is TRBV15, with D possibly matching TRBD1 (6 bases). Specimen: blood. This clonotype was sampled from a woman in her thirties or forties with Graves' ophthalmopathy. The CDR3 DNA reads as TGTGCCACCAGCCCGTGGGGGCACGAGCAGTACTTC. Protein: CATSPWGHEQYF.